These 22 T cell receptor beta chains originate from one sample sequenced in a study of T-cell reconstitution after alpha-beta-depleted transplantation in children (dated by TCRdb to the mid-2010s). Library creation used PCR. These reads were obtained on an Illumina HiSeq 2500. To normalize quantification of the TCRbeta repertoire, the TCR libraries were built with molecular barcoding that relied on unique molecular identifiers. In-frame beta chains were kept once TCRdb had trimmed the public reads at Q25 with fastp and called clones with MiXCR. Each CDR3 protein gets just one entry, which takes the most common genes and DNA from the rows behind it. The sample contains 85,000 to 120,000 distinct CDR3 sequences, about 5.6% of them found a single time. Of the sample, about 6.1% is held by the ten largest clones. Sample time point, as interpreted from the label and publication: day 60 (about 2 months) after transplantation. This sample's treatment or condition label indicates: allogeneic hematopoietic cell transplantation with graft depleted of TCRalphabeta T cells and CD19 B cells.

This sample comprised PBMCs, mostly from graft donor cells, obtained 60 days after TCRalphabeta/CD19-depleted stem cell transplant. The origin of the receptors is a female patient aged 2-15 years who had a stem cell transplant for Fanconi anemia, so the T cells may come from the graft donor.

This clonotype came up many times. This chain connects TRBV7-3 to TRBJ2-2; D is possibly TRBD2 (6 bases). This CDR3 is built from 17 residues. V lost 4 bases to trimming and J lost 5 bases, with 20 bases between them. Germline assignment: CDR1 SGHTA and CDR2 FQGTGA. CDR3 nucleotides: TGTGCCAGCAGCTCCTGGGAAGGACTACCGCGTACCGGGGAGCTGTTTTTT. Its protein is CASSSWEGLPRTGELFF.

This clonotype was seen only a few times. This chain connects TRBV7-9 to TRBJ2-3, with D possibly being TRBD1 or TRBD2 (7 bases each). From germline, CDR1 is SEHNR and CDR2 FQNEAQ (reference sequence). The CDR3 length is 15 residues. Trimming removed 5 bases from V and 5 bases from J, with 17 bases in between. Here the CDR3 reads CASSRQTGRGDTQYF. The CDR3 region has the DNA TGTGCCAGCAGCCGTCAGACAGGGAGGGGAGATACGCAGTATTTT.

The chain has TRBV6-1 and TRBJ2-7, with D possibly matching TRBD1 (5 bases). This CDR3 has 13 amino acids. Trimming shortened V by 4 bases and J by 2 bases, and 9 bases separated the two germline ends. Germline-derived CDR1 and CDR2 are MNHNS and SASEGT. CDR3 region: CASSAPQAYEQYF. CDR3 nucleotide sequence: TGTGCCAGCAGTGCCCCACAGGCCTACGAGCAGTACTTC.

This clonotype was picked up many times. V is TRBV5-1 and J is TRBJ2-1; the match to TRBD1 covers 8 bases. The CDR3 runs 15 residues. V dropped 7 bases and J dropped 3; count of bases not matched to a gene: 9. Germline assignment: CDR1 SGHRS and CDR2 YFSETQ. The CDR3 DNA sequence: TGCGCCAGCGGCCTCCTACAGGGGGACTACAATGAGCAGTTCTTC. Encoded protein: CASGLLQGDYNEQFF. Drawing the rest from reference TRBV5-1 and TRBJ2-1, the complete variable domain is KAGVTQTPRYLIKTRGQQVTLSCSPISGHRSVSWYQQTPGQGLQFLFEYFSETQRNKGNFPGRFSGRQFSNSRSEMNVSTLELGDSALYLCASGLLQGDYNEQFFGPGTRLTVL.

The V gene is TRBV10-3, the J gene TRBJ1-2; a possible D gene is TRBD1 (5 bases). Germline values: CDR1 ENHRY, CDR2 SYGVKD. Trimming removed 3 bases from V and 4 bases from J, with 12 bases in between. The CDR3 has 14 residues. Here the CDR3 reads CAISDQGRFYGYTF. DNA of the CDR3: TGTGCCATCAGTGACCAGGGACGGTTCTATGGCTACACCTTC.

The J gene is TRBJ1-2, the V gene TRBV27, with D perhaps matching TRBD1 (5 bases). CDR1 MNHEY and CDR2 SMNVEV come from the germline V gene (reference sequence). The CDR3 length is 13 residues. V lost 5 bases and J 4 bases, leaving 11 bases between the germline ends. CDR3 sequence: CASSREGLYGYTF. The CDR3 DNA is TGTGCCAGCAGTAGAGAGGGACTCTATGGCTACACCTTC.

This CDR3 is CASSPRDFDPFILAKNIQYF. The CDR3 coding sequence is TGTGCCAGCAGCCCCAGGGACTTCGATCCGTTCATCCTAGCCAAAAACATTCAGTACTTC. The J gene is TRBJ2-4, the V gene TRBV11-1; D possibly corresponds to TRBD2 (6 bases). CDR3 size: 20 residues. V was trimmed by 5 bases and J by 0 bases, leaving 26 bases between them. Germline V gene data show CDR1 as SGHAT and CDR2 as FQDESV (reference sequence).

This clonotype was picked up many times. The CDR3 DNA reads as TGTGCCAGCAGCCCTGGGGACAGTGGTTTTACAGATACGCAGTATTTT. It encodes CASSPGDSGFTDTQYF. The V gene is TRBV11-2, the J gene TRBJ2-3, with TRBD1 matching over 7 bases. The trim removed 5 bases at V and 3 bases at J, leaving 11 bases unmatched. This CDR3 is built from 16 residues. The germline CDR1 and CDR2 sequences are SGHAT and FQNNGV.

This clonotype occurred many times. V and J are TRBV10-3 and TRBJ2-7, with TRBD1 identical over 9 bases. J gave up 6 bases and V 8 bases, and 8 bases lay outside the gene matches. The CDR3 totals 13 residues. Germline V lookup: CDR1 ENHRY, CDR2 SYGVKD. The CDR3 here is CAILDRGVGEQYF. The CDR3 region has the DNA TGTGCCATCCTAGACAGGGGGGTTGGCGAGCAGTACTTC.

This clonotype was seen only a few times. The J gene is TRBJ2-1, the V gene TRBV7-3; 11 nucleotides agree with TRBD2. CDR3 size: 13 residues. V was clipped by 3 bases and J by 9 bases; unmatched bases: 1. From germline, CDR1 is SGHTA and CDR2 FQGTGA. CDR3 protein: CASSFGTSGEQFF. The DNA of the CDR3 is TGTGCCAGCAGCTTTGGGACTAGCGGTGAGCAGTTCTTC.

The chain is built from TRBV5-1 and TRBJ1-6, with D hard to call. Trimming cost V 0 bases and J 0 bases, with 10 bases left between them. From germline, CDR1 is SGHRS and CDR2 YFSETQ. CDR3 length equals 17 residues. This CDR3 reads CASSLVGLHSYNSPLHF. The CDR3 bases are TGCGCCAGCAGCTTGGTTGGACTCCACTCCTATAATTCACCCCTCCACTTT.

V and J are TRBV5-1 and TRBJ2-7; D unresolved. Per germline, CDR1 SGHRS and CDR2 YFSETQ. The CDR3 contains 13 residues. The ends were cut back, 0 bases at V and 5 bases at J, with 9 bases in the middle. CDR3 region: CASSLVRFDEQYF. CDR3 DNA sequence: TGCGCCAGCAGCTTGGTACGGTTCGACGAGCAGTACTTC.

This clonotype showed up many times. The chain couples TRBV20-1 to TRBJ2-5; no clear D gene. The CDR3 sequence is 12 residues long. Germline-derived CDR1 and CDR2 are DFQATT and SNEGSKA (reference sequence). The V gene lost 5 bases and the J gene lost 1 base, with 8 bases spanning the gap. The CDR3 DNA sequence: TGCAGTGCTGGTCTACGCCAAGAGACCCAGTACTTC. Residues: CSAGLRQETQYF.

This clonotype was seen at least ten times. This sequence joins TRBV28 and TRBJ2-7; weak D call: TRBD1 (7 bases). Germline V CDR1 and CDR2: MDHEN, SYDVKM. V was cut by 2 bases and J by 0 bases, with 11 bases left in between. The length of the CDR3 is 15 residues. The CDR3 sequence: CASSLAGQSSYEQYF. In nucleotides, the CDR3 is TGTGCCAGCAGTTTAGCGGGACAGAGCTCCTACGAGCAGTACTTC.

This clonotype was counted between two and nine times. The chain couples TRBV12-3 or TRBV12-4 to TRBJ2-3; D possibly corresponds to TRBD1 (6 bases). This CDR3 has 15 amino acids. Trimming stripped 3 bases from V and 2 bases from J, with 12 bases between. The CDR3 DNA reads TGTGCCAGCAGTTTGTCGCAGGGGAACACAGATACGCAGTATTTT. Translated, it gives CASSLSQGNTDTQYF.

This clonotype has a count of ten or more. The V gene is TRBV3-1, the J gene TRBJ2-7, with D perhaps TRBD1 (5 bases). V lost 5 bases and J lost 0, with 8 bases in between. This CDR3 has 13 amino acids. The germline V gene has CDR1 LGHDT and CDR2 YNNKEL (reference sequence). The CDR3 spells CASSNRFSYEQYF. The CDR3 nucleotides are TGTGCCAGCAGCAACAGGTTCTCCTACGAGCAGTACTTC.

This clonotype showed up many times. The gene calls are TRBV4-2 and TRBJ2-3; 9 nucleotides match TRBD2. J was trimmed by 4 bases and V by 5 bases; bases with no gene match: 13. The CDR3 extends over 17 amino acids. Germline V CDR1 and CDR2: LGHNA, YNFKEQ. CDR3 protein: CASSARATAGGADTQYF. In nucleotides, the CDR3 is TGTGCCAGCAGCGCCCGTGCTACAGCGGGGGGTGCAGATACGCAGTATTTT.

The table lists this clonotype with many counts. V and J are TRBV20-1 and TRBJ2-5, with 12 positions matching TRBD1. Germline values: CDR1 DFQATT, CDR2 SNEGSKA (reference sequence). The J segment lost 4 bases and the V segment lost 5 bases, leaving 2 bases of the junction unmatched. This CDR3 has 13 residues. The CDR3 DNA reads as TGCAGTGCTCCGGGACAGGGGGCAGAGACCCAGTACTTC. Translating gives CSAPGQGAETQYF.

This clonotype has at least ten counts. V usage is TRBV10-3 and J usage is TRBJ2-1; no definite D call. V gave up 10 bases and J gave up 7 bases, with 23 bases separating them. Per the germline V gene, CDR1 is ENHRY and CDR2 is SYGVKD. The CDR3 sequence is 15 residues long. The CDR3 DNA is TGTGCCACCGCCCGGACGGAATCGGCATGGAATGAGCAGTTCTTC. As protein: CATARTESAWNEQFF.

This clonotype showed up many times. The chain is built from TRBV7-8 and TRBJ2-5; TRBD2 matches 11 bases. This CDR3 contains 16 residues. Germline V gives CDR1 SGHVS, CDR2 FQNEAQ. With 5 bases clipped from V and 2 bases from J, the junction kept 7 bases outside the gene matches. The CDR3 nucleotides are TGTGCCAGCAGCGTCCATCTAGCGGGGGGACAAGAGACCCAGTACTTC. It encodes CASSVHLAGGQETQYF.

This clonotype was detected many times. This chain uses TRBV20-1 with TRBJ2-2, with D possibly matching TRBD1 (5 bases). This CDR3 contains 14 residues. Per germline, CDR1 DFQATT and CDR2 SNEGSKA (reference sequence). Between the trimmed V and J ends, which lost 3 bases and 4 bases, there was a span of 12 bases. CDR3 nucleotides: TGCAGTGCTAGGGGGCCGAGTAGCACCGGGGAGCTGTTTTTT. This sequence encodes CSARGPSSTGELFF.

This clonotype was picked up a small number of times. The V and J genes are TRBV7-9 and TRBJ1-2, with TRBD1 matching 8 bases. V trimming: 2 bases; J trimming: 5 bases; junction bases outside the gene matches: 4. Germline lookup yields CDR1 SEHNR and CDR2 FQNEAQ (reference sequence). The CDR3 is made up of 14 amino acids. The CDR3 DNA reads TGTGCCAGCAGCTTAACGGACAGGGAATATGGCTACACCTTC. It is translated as CASSLTDREYGYTF.